This entry concerns a single T cell receptor (beta chain). The antigen is unknown. The data are from a study of T cell responses to AZD1222 COVID-19 vaccine. General study points: Across spike, vaccine-associated CD4 TCRs were found, dominant at 160-218 and 743-854. Donors in the cohort were predominantly white British and more often female, and clonal diversity was possibly underestimated. Spike-specific TCR breadth rose after two AZD1222 doses, and depth rose as well. Unmutated variant regions reportedly attract nearly half of all spike-specific TCRs.

Generated by immunoSEQ multiplex PCR, the TCRdb table keeps only in-frame clones and is missing some. The sample has 140,000 to 150,000 clones; 92% are singletons. The germline CDR1 and CDR2 sequences are MNHEY and SVGAGI. This CDR3 comprises 11 residues. Trimming left V 4 bases short and J 8 bases short, with 7 bases between. Material: peripheral blood, obtained 28 days after the second AZD1222 dose. The TCR comes from an adult who received the AZD1222 COVID-19 vaccine. This chain joins TRBV6-5 and TRBJ2-3, with a weak D call TRBD2 (5 bases). CDR3 residues: CASSSGVTQYF. CDR3 DNA sequence: TGTGCCAGCAGTTCCGGGGTTACGCAGTATTTT.